This T cell receptor beta chain emerged from a study of cytomegalovirus exposure and HLA in healthy donors. Repertoires were generated with immunoSEQ multiplex PCR, while TCRdb's copy carries only in-frame clones and drops some. The sample contains approximately 160,000 clones, about 96% of which appear only once. Per the germline V gene, CDR1 is SQVTM and CDR2 is ANQGSEA. Trimming took off 3 bases at V and 5 bases at J, with 13 bases between the two ends. The CDR3 loop spans 13 amino acids. Points from the study as a whole: Specificity of three CMV-associated chains for CMV antigens was verified in vitro. It was about 150 TCR beta chains that were listed as cytomegalovirus-associated.

About this clone: The antigen is unknown.

The clonotype originates from a young woman in good health and CMV-seronegative. Sequencing used PBMCs. The V gene is TRBV29-1, the J gene TRBJ1-2; D is ambiguous. This CDR3 reads CSVDRGQIYGYTF. CDR3 bases: TGCAGCGTTGACCGTGGGCAGATTTATGGCTACACCTTC.